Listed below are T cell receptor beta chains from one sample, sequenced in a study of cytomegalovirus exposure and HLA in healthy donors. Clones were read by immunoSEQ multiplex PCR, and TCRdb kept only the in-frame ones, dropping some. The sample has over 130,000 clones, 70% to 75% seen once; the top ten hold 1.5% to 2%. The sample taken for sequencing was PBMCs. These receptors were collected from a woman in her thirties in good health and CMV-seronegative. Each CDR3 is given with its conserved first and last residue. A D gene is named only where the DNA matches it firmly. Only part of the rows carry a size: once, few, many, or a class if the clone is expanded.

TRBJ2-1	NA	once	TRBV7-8	TGTGCCAGCAGCTTAGGGGGGGTACTTGGCAATGAGCAGTTCTTC	CASSLGGVLGNEQFF
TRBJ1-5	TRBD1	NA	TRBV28	TGTGCCAGCAGTCCGGGACAGGGGGCGAATCAGCCCCAGCATTTT	CASSPGQGANQPQHF
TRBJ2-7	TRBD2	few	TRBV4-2	TGTGCCAGCAGCCAAGATAATAGCGGGAGCTACGAGCAGTACTTC	CASSQDNSGSYEQYF
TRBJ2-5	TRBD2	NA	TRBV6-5	TGTGCCAGCAGTTATGGGGGGGAAGAGACCCAGTACTTC	CASSYGGEETQYF
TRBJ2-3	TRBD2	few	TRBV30	TGTGCCTGGAGTGCGGGTAGCGGGACAGATACGCAGTATTTT	CAWSAGSGTDTQYF
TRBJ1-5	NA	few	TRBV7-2	TGTGCCAGCAGCTCTCTCGTCGGGTTAACAAATCAGCCCCAGCATTTT	CASSSLVGLTNQPQHF
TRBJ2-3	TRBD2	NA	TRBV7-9	TGTTCCAGCAGCTTTAGCGGGAGCCCCACAGATACGCAGTATTTT	CSSSFSGSPTDTQYF
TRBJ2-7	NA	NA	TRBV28	TGTGCCAGCAGGGTTAGCGCCTCCTACGAGCAGTACTTC	CASRVSASYEQYF
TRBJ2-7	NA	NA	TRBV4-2	TGTGCCAGCAGCCAAGTAAGTGGCGGGATTAGCTACGAGCAGTACTTC	CASSQVSGGISYEQYF
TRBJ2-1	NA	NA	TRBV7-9	TGTGCCAGCAGCCTAGGACCCGCGGGAACAGCGGGTTCCTACAATGAGCAGTTCTTC	CASSLGPAGTAGSYNEQFF
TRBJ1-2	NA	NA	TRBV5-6	TGTGCCAGCAGCTCCCAGGGTAACTATGGCTACACCTTC	CASSSQGNYGYTF
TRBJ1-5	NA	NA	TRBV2	TGTGCCAGCAGTGAGGATCGGCGACTGCCCCAGCATTTT	CASSEDRRLPQHF
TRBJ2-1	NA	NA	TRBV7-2	TGTGCCAGCAGCTTCGCGGGGCGGGGTGAGCAGTTCTTC	CASSFAGRGEQFF
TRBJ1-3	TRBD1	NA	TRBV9	TGTGCCAGCAGTCCCGGGGGACAGCCTACCTCTGGAAACACCATATATTTT	CASSPGGQPTSGNTIYF
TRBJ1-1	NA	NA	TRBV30	TGTGCCTGGACACATGGCGGCACTGAAGCTTTCTTT	CAWTHGGTEAFF
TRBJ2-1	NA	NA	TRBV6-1	TGTGCCAGCAGTGAAAACAAGCAGAGGAGCTCCTACAATGAGCAGTTCTTC	CASSENKQRSSYNEQFF
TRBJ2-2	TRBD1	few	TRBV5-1	TGCGCCAGCAGCTTGGGACAGGGGTTTAATACCGGGGAGCTGTTTTTT	CASSLGQGFNTGELFF
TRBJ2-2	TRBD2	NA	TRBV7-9	TGTGCCAGCAGCTGGCTGTATGCGGGAGGGCCGTCCGGGGAGCTGTTTTTT	CASSWLYAGGPSGELFF
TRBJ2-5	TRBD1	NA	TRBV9	TGTGCCAGCAGCGTGCTCGGGACAGGGTGGGGGACCCAGTACTTC	CASSVLGTGWGTQYF
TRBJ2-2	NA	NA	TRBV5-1	TGCGCCAGCAGCCTACTAGATACCGGGGAGCTGTTTTTT	CASSLLDTGELFF
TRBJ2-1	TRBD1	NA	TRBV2	TGTGCCAGCAGTCCGACAGGGTTTAAAGTCGAGCAGTTCTTC	CASSPTGFKVEQFF
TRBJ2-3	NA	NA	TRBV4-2	TGTGCCAGCAGCCAACTAGCGAAACTAGGGTCTTTTAGCACAGATACGCAGTATTTT	CASSQLAKLGSFSTDTQYF
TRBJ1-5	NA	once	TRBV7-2	TGTGCCAGCAGCACAGTCGCACAGGACCAGCCCCAGCATTTT	CASSTVAQDQPQHF
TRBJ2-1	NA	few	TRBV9	TGTGCCAGCAGCGTAGGCCTAGCGAACAATGAGCAGTTCTTC	CASSVGLANNEQFF
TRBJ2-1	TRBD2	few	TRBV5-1	TGCGCCAGCAGACACGGACTAGCGGGAGCATATGAGCAGTTCTTC	CASRHGLAGAYEQFF
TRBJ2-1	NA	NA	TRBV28	TGTGCCAGCAGCACCTTTGGGGACTTCATGAGGCTGTTCTTC	CASSTFGDFMRLFF
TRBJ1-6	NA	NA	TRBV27	TGTGCCAGCAGCCCGACAGTTTATAATTCACCCCTCCACTTT	CASSPTVYNSPLHF
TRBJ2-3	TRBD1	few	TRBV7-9	TGTGCCAGCAGCCTGACAGGGTCGGGAGATACGCAGTATTTT	CASSLTGSGDTQYF
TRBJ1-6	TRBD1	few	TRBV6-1	TGTGCCAGCAGTCCGCGACAGGGGGCAAGATCACCCCTCCACTTT	CASSPRQGARSPLHF
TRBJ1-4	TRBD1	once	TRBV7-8	TGTGCCAGCAGCACCCAGGGGGTGGCTGAAAAACTGTTTTTT	CASSTQGVAEKLFF
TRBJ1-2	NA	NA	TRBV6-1	TGTGCCAGCAGCCCATCCGGGACTTCTCATGGCTACACCTTC	CASSPSGTSHGYTF
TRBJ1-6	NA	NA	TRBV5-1	TGCGCCAGCAGCTTGGTATTCCAGGGGACGACCTATAATTCACCCCTCCACTTT	CASSLVFQGTTYNSPLHF
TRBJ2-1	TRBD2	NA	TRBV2	TGTGCCAGCAGTGAAGGTGCGGGAGGGCCGTTTATTGAGCAGTTCTTC	CASSEGAGGPFIEQFF
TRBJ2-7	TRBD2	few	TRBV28	TGTGCCAGCAGTTTTAGCGGGAACCCCTACGAGCAGTACTTC	CASSFSGNPYEQYF
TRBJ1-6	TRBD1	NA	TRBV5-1	TGCGCCAGCAGCTTGATACCAGGGGGCGATTCACCCCTCCACTTT	CASSLIPGGDSPLHF
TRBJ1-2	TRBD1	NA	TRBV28	TGTGCCAGCAGTTCACCTCCGGACAGGGGAATTGGGGGCTACACCTTC	CASSSPPDRGIGGYTF
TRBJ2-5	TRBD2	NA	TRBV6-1	TGTGCCAGCAGTGGACTAGCGGGGGTCATCTCCCTCCTTGGAGAGACCCAGTACTTC	CASSGLAGVISLLGETQYF
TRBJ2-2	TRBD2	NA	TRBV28	TGTGCCAGCAGTAGGGTAGCGGGAGGTACGAACACCGGGGAGCTGTTTTTT	CASSRVAGGTNTGELFF
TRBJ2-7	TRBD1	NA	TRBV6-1	TGTGCCAGCAGTGAGTCGACAGGGATCTCCTACGAGCAGTACTTC	CASSESTGISYEQYF
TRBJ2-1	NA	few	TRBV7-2	TGTGCCAGCAGCTTAGTAGGGGGCAATGAGCAGTTCTTC	CASSLVGGNEQFF
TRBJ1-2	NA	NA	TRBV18	TGTGCCAGCTCACCAAGCACACAGGGTGATGGCTACACCTTC	CASSPSTQGDGYTF
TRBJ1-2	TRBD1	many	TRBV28	TGTGCCAGCAGTTACGCCGACAGGGAGTCCCATGGCTACACCTTC	CASSYADRESHGYTF
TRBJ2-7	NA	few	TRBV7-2	TGTGCCAGCAGCTTAGACGGTACCTACGAGCAGTACTTC	CASSLDGTYEQYF
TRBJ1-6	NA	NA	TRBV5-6	TGTGCCAGCAGCGCTGATATCGGGACACTCCTCCACTTT	CASSADIGTLLHF